Presented here are 8 T cell receptor beta chains from one specimen sequenced in a study of cytomegalovirus exposure and HLA in healthy donors. Amplification used 60 Vbeta primers and 13 Jbeta primers. Using immunoSEQ multiplex PCR, the repertoire was profiled, and TCRdb retains in-frame clones only, with some absent. The repertoire includes more than 150,000 clones, around 73% of them detected once, and 1.4% to 1.5% sits in the top ten. Specimen: PBMCs. Receptors were obtained from a male donor in good health and CMV-seronegative.

The V gene is TRBV5-4, the J gene TRBJ2-5; D is possibly TRBD1 (6 bases). In germline, CDR1 is SGHNT, CDR2 YYREEE (reference sequence). The CDR3 covers 14 residues. Between the trimmed V and J ends, which lost 3 bases and 4 bases, there was a span of 13 bases. CDR3 protein: CASSWPGRGETQYF. In DNA, the CDR3 is TGTGCCAGCAGCTGGCCGGGCAGGGGAGAGACCCAGTACTTC.

The chain has TRBV2 and TRBJ1-1; 7 bases map to TRBD1. The V gene's germline CDR1 is SNHLY and CDR2 FYNNEI. J gave up 2 bases and V 3 bases, and 6 bases lay outside the gene matches. The CDR3 covers 15 residues. CDR3 residues: CASSDGDSYNTEAFF. Here the CDR3 DNA reads TGTGCCAGCAGTGATGGGGACAGTTATAACACTGAAGCTTTCTTT.

The rearrangement joins TRBV29-1 to TRBJ1-5; TRBD1 is a possible D gene (6 bases). Trimming left V 6 bases short and J 0 bases short, with 21 bases between. From germline, CDR1 is SQVTM and CDR2 ANQGSEA. This CDR3 has 17 residues. The CDR3 loop is CSVTSGTQGTSNQPQHF. CDR3 coding DNA: TGCAGCGTAACCTCCGGGACCCAGGGGACTAGCAATCAGCCCCAGCATTTT.

V is TRBV7-3 and J is TRBJ2-2; D is unresolved. Trimming stripped 1 base from V and 0 bases from J, with 9 bases between. The CDR3 extends over 16 amino acids. Germline V CDR1 and CDR2: SGHTA, FQGTGA. CDR3 amino acids: CASSLIAHANTGELFF. The CDR3 nucleotides read TGTGCCAGCAGCTTAATAGCCCACGCGAACACCGGGGAGCTGTTTTTT.

This clone was picked up a small number of times. This chain connects TRBV4-3 to TRBJ1-6, with 7 bases lining up with TRBD1. Germline V gene lookup returns CDR1 LGHNA and CDR2 YSLEER. CDR3 length equals 17 residues. Germline trimming cut 0 bases from V and 4 bases from J; bases unmatched to any gene: 6. The CDR3 spells CASSQESRGQYNSPLHF. The CDR3 bases are TGCGCCAGCAGCCAAGAAAGTCGGGGACAGTATAATTCACCCCTCCACTTT.

This clone was seen a few times. The chain is built from TRBV11-3 and TRBJ2-2; 8 nucleotides align to TRBD2. V shed 5 bases, J shed 1 base, and the junction held 6 bases outside the gene matches. Germline V CDR1 and CDR2: SGHNT, YENEEA. The CDR3 is 16 amino acids. CDR3 amino acids: CASSPLAGLNTGELFF. The CDR3 bases are TGTGCCAGCAGCCCGCTAGCGGGTTTGAACACCGGGGAGCTGTTTTTT.

This chain links TRBV5-6 with TRBJ2-2; D unclear. This CDR3 has 14 residues. Trimming took 0 bases from V and 5 from J, leaving 8 bases between them. Germline lookup yields CDR1 SGHDT and CDR2 YYEEEE. CDR3 in DNA: TGTGCCAGCAGCTTGGGACGGGTGACCGGGGAGCTGTTTTTT. Translated: CASSLGRVTGELFF. The full variable domain, completed using reference TRBV5-6 and TRBJ2-2, is DAGVTQSPTHLIKTRGQQVTLRCSPKSGHDTVSWYQQALGQGPQFIFQYYEEEERQRGNFPDRFSGHQFPNYSSELNVNALLLGDSALYLCASSLGRVTGELFFGEGSRLTVL.

CDR3 DNA sequence: TGTGCCAGCAGCTTACAGGGGGATGAGCAGTTCTTC. It encodes CASSLQGDEQFF. The chain is built from TRBV5-6 and TRBJ2-1; 8 bases map to TRBD1. V shed 2 bases, J shed 8 bases, and the junction held 0 bases outside the gene matches. Germline loops: CDR1 SGHDT, CDR2 YYEEEE. CDR3 length equals 12 residues.